This T cell receptor beta chain was sequenced during a study of cytomegalovirus exposure and HLA in healthy donors. Germline V gives CDR1 SEHNR, CDR2 FQNEAQ (reference sequence). V lost 7 bases and J lost 1, with 13 bases in between. The CDR3 covers 14 residues. It was with 60 Vbeta and 13 Jbeta primers that the PCR ran. Profiled with immunoSEQ multiplex PCR; TCRdb holds only in-frame clones, not every one. The profile shows approximately 190,000 clones, approximately 80% of them singletons. Worth noting for this clone: Its specificity is unknown.

Findings and limits, study-wide: A link between a missense DCLRE1C variant and TCR beta V- and J-gene trimming emerged from a later analysis. The Asian-associated ancestry cluster reportedly had fewer N-insertions than the approximately 700-donor mean in a later analysis.

The chain carries TRBV7-9 and TRBJ1-2; perhaps TRBD1 as D (5 bases). The sample taken for sequencing was PBMCs. This TCR derives from a young woman in good health and CMV-seronegative. The CDR3 loop is CASTGDGSNYGYTF. The CDR3 DNA sequence: TGTGCCAGCACCGGGGACGGGAGTAACTATGGCTACACCTTC.